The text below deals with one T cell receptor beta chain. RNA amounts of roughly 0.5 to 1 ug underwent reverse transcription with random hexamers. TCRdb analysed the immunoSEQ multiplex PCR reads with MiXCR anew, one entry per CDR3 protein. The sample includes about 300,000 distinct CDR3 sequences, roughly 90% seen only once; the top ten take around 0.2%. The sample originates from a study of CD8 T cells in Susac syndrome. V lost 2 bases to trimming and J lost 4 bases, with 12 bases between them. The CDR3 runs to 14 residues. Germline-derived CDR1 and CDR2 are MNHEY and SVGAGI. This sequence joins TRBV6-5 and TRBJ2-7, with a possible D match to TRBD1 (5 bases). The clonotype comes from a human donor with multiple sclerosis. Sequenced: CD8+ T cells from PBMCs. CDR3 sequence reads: CASSYGSGWYEQYF. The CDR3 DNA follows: TGTGCCAGCAGTTACGGGTCAGGGTGGTACGAGCAGTACTTC.